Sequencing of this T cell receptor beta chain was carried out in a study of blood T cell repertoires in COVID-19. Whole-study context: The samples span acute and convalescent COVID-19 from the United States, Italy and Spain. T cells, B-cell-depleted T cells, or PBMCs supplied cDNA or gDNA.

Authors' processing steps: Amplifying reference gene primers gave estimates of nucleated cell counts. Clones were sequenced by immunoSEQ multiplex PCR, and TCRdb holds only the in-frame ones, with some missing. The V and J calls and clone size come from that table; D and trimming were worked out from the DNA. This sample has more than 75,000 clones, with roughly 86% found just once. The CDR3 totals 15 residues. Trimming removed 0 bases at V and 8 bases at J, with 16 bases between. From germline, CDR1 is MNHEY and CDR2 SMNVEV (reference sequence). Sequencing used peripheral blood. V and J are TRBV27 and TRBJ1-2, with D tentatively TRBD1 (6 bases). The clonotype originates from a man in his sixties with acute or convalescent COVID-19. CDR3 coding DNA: TGTGCCAGCAGTTTATCAGGGGGAGCCAGGAGAGGCTACACCTTC. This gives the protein CASSLSGGARRGYTF.